This is a list of T cell receptor beta chains from one sample in a study of blood T cells in healthy people across ages. Using its own MiXCR run on the 5' RACE reads, TCRdb lists one record per CDR3 protein. The sample yields about 640,000 distinct CDR3 sequences, around 54% seen once. Sequencing was done on a sample of blood. The receptors derive from a man aged 60-69 years in good health. CDR3s leave out the opening cysteine and the closing phenylalanine or tryptophan. Each record gives: clone size, V gene, CDR3 protein. Clone size is shown for a subset of rows, as once, few, many or a class of expanded clone.

size: .
V: TRBV7-8
CDR3: ASSTTGNRNEKLF

size: .
V: TRBV18
CDR3: ASAPPNLNEQF

size: .
V: TRBV4-1
CDR3: ASSQGAEETQY

size: few
V: TRBV24-1
CDR3: ATSALGQLSTDTQY

size: .
V: TRBV20-1
CDR3: SASPQGPYGYT

size: .
V: TRBV20-1
CDR3: SATLGQPNYEQY

size: .
V: TRBV20-1
CDR3: SAREGWLSYEQY

size: .
V: TRBV5-1
CDR3: ASSHRVENTGELF

size: few
V: TRBV7-2
CDR3: ASSLMGDGTDTQY

size: .
V: TRBV24-1
CDR3: ATSQGLAPDTQY

size: .
V: TRBV9
CDR3: ASSASGGAGVGTQY

size: once
V: TRBV10-2
CDR3: ASSGGSLAPSTDTQY

size: .
V: TRBV20-1
CDR3: SSVGGQIGTQY

size: .
V: TRBV29-1
CDR3: SVMSGGDTEAF

size: many
V: TRBV20-1
CDR3: SARAYNEQF

size: .
V: TRBV6-5
CDR3: ASSYRLDYEQY

size: .
V: TRBV20-1
CDR3: SAETGKEPYEQY